One sample yielded the 19 T cell receptor beta chains listed below, sequenced in a study of blood T cell repertoires in COVID-19. Using immunoSEQ multiplex PCR, the repertoire was profiled, and TCRdb retains in-frame clones only, with some absent. Among approximately 400,000 clones listed, approximately 90% were seen once. Sequencing was performed on PBMCs or T cells enriched from blood (not recorded which). The receptors stem from a woman under 30 who had recovered from COVID-19.

The chain recombines TRBV6-5 with TRBJ1-4; maybe TRBD1 (5 bases). The CDR3 loop spans 15 amino acids. CDR1 MNHEY and CDR2 SVGAGI come from the germline V gene. V was cut by 6 bases and J by 4 bases, with 15 bases left in between. The CDR3 coding sequence is TGTGCCAGCAGCCGCGGGACCATTCGTAATGAAAAACTGTTTTTT. Residues: CASSRGTIRNEKLFF.

This clone has a handful of counts. Written as DNA, the CDR3 is TGTGCCAGCAGTTTAAGGGGTAACGGAAATTCACCCCTCCACTTT. Translation gives CASSLRGNGNSPLHF. The J gene is TRBJ1-6, the V gene TRBV27; possibly TRBD1 for D (5 bases). The CDR3 sequence is 15 residues long. V was clipped by 2 bases and J by 7 bases, with 12 bases between them. Germline V CDR1 and CDR2: MNHEY, SMNVEV (reference sequence).

V gene TRBV7-9 combines with J gene TRBJ1-5; D is uncertain. Trimming took 1 base from V and 1 from J, leaving 17 bases between them. The CDR3 covers 18 residues. From germline, CDR1 is SEHNR and CDR2 FQNEAQ (reference sequence). The CDR3 region has the DNA TGTGCCAGCAGCTTAGTGATAGGAGGAGACCTGAGCAATCAGCCCCAGCATTTT. The encoded protein is CASSLVIGGDLSNQPQHF.

The rearrangement joins TRBV6-5 to TRBJ2-7; weak D call: TRBD1 (6 bases). Deletions cut 2 bases from V and 2 bases from J, with 10 bases between. There are 14 residues in the CDR3. CDR1 is MNHEY and CDR2 is SVGAGI in the germline V gene. The chain's CDR3 is CASSYRQGTYEQYF. CDR3 in DNA: TGTGCCAGCAGTTACCGGCAGGGGACCTACGAGCAGTACTTC.

The rearrangement links TRBV24-1 to TRBJ1-5; TRBD1 matches 7 bases. The CDR3 is 17 residues long. Germline-derived CDR1 and CDR2 are KGHDR and SFDVKD. V was pared by 3 bases and J by 1 base, with 8 bases of the junction left unmatched. The CDR3, as DNA: TGTGCCACCAGTGATGCCTACAGGGGTGGGAGCAATCAGCCCCAGCATTTT. This codes for CATSDAYRGGSNQPQHF.

The rearrangement links TRBV7-3 to TRBJ2-1, with D possibly TRBD1 on 6 matching bases. The V gene lost 2 bases and the J gene lost 4 bases, with 12 bases spanning the gap. The CDR3 has 15 residues. Germline V gene sequence: CDR1 SGHTA, CDR2 FQGTGA. CDR3 nucleotides: TGTGCCAGCAGCTTAGGGGGCCGGGGTTACAATGAGCAGTTCTTC. This sequence encodes CASSLGGRGYNEQFF.

This clone was observed once. The rearrangement joins TRBV14 to TRBJ2-2, with D maybe TRBD1 (5 bases). V lost 4 bases, J lost 1 base, and 10 bases lay in between. This CDR3 is built from 15 residues. Germline CDR1 and CDR2: SGHDN and FVKESK. In DNA form, the CDR3 reads TGTGCCAGCAGCCCACGGACACTGAACACCGGGGAGCTGTTTTTT. Translating gives CASSPRTLNTGELFF.

The gene calls are TRBV27 and TRBJ2-7, with D maybe TRBD1 (5 bases). V was cut by 5 bases and J by 2 bases, with 13 bases left in between. CDR1 MNHEY and CDR2 SMNVEV come from the germline V gene (reference sequence). CDR3 length: 14 amino acids. CDR3: CASSVETAAYEQYF. The CDR3 DNA reads TGTGCCAGCAGTGTTGAGACAGCCGCCTACGAGCAGTACTTC.

This chain uses TRBV7-9 with TRBJ1-2; the D is unclear. In germline, CDR1 is SEHNR, CDR2 FQNEAQ (reference sequence). The germline V and J ends were trimmed by 1 base and 4 bases, with 16 bases remaining between them. The length of the CDR3 is 16 residues. In nucleotides, the CDR3 is TGTGCCAGCAGCTTAGGATACGGGGAAACGTCCTATGGCTACACCTTC. Translated, it gives CASSLGYGETSYGYTF.

This clone was counted only a few times. The chain links TRBV11-2 to TRBJ1-1; TRBD1 matches at 9 bases. CDR3 size: 16 residues. Per germline, CDR1 SGHAT and CDR2 FQNNGV. V was clipped by 4 bases and J by 0 bases; unmatched bases: 6. The CDR3 sequence: CASSWGQGGMNTEAFF. In DNA form, the CDR3 reads TGTGCCAGCAGCTGGGGACAGGGAGGAATGAACACTGAAGCTTTCTTT.

The chain recombines TRBV24-1 with TRBJ2-1, with TRBD1 matching over 9 bases. V was pared by 8 bases and J by 8 bases, with 6 bases of the junction left unmatched. The V gene's germline CDR1 is KGHDR and CDR2 SFDVKD. The CDR3 contains 13 residues. The DNA of the CDR3 is TGTGCCACCAACCGGGGACAGGGCGATGAGCAGTTCTTC. As protein: CATNRGQGDEQFF.

This clone has only one observation. The chain joins TRBV2 to TRBJ1-2; D gene ambiguous. This CDR3 has 13 amino acids. The germline gives CDR1 SNHLY, CDR2 FYNNEI. Trimming pared 4 bases from V and 2 bases from J, leaving 8 bases between. CDR3: CASSVALNYGYTF. The DNA of the CDR3 is TGTGCCAGCAGTGTTGCACTGAACTATGGCTACACCTTC.

This chain joins TRBV5-1 and TRBJ1-5, with 8 bases identical to TRBD1. The V segment lost 3 bases and the J segment 6 bases; nucleotides outside the gene matches: 11. The CDR3 is 16 amino acids. CDR1 SGHRS and CDR2 YFSETQ come from the germline V gene. CDR3 DNA sequence: TGCGCCAGCAGCTCTAAACCCAGGGGGCTGGGTCAGCCCCAGCATTTT. Protein product: CASSSKPRGLGQPQHF.

The chain links TRBV6-4 to TRBJ1-1; possible D gene TRBD1, 5 bases. CDR1 and CDR2 (germline): MRHNA, SNTAGT. V lost 6 bases, J lost 1 base, and 15 bases lay in between. This CDR3 has 15 residues. CDR3 DNA sequence: TGTGCCAGCAGAGAAAACCGGGACTCGAACACTGAAGCTTTCTTT. It yields the protein CASRENRDSNTEAFF.

This chain joins TRBV12-5 and TRBJ1-1, with D possibly matching TRBD1 (5 bases). Trimming stripped 2 bases from V and 2 bases from J, with 9 bases between. Looked up from germline, CDR1 is LGHNT and CDR2 is FRNRAP. CDR3 length equals 14 residues. CDR3 in DNA: TGTGCTAGTGGTTTGTCTGGGGCAAACACTGAAGCTTTCTTT. It encodes CASGLSGANTEAFF.

The chain links TRBV7-2 to TRBJ1-3; D uncertain. The CDR3 contains 15 residues. The V gene's germline CDR1 is SGHTA and CDR2 FQGNSA. Trimming cost V 6 bases and J 0 bases, with 12 bases left between them. The CDR3 is CASRLRHNSGNTIYF. The CDR3 DNA follows: TGTGCCAGCAGGCTTCGACATAACTCTGGAAACACCATATATTTT.

The V gene is TRBV29-1, the J gene TRBJ2-3, with D uncertain. V was shortened by 4 bases and J by 2 bases, with 7 bases between the two germline ends. CDR1 SQVTM and CDR2 ANQGSEA come from the germline V gene. The CDR3 contains 12 residues. The DNA for the CDR3 is TGCAGCGTTGGGGCCCCCACAGATACGCAGTATTTT. This translates into CSVGAPTDTQYF.

The V gene is TRBV19, the J gene TRBJ1-5, with a weak D call TRBD1 (5 bases). The V gene lost 11 bases and the J gene lost 3 bases, with 20 bases spanning the gap. Germline values: CDR1 LNHDA, CDR2 SQIVND (reference sequence). The CDR3 extends over 15 amino acids. The CDR3 spells CAATRTGGFNQPQHF. The CDR3 DNA reads as TGTGCCGCCACACGAACCGGGGGATTCAATCAGCCCCAGCATTTT.

The chain combines TRBV5-4 with TRBJ2-7; 9 nucleotides align to TRBD1. Germline CDR1 and CDR2: SGHNT and YYREEE (reference sequence). This CDR3 is built from 16 residues. V lost 4 bases and J lost 3; bases outside the gene matches: 11. CDR3 bases: TGTGCCAGCAGCCTCGGAACAGGGGGCGCGGTCTACGAGCAGTACTTC. Protein product: CASSLGTGGAVYEQYF.